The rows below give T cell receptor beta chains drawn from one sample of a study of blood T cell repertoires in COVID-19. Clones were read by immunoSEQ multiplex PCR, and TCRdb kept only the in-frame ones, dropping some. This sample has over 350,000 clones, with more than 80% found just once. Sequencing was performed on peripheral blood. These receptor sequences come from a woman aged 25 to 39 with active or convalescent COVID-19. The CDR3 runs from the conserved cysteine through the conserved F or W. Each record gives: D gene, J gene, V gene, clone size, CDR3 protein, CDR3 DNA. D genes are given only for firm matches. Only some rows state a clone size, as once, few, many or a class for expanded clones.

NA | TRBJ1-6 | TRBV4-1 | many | CASSQLAPYSPLHF | TGCGCCAGCAGCCAGTTGGCCCCCTATTCACCCCTCCACTTT
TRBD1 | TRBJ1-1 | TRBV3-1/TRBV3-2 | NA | CASSQVPGGLNTEAFF | TGTGCCAGCAGCCAAGTACCAGGGGGCTTGAACACTGAAGCTTTCTTT
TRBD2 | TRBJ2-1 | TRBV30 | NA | CAWKGGLAGPLPYNEQFF | TGTGCCTGGAAAGGCGGACTAGCGGGCCCCCTTCCCTACAATGAGCAGTTCTTC
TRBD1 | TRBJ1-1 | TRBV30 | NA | CAWSARTGLGTEAFF | TGTGCCTGGAGTGCCCGGACAGGGCTGGGAACTGAAGCTTTCTTT
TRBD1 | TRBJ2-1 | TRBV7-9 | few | CASSLDRGHYNEQFF | TGTGCCAGCAGCTTGGACAGGGGGCACTACAATGAGCAGTTCTTC
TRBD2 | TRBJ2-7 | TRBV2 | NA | CASRLAGGYEQYF | TGTGCCAGCAGGCTAGCGGGCGGCTACGAGCAGTACTTC
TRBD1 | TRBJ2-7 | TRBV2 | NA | CAYRDRVSPEQYF | TGTGCCTACAGGGACAGGGTTTCTCCCGAGCAGTACTTC
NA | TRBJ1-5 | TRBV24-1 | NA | CATSEGQNQPQHF | TGTGCCACCAGTGAAGGACAGAATCAGCCCCAGCATTTT
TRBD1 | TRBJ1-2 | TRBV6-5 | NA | CASSYSTGHANYGYTF | TGTGCCAGCAGTTACTCGACAGGGCACGCTAACTATGGCTACACCTTC
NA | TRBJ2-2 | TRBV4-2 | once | CASSQDGAVDGGELFF | TGTGCCAGCAGCCAAGATGGGGCTGTCGACGGCGGGGAGCTGTTTTTT
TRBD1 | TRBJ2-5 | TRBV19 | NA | CASNSRGLGETQYF | TGTGCCAGTAACTCAAGGGGGCTAGGGGAGACCCAGTACTTC
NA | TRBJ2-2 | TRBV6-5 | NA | CASSYSSFSYTGELFF | TGTGCCAGCAGTTACTCTTCTTTTTCTTACACCGGGGAGCTGTTTTTT
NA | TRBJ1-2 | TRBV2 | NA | CASSISREYGYTF | TGTGCCAGCAGTATTAGCCGGGAATATGGCTACACCTTC
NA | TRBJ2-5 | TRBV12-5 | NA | CASGYPPIQGEETQYF | TGTGCTAGTGGTTACCCCCCAATACAGGGAGAGGAGACCCAGTACTTC
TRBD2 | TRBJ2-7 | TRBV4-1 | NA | CASSQVLTSGSGEQYF | TGCGCCAGCAGCCAGGTCCTGACTAGCGGAAGTGGCGAGCAGTACTTC
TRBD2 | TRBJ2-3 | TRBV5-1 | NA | CASSPRTSGGNPDTQYF | TGCGCCAGCAGCCCGAGGACTAGCGGGGGGAACCCGGATACGCAGTATTTT
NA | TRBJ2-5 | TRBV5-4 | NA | CASSFSDSETQYF | TGTGCCAGCAGCTTCAGCGATTCGGAGACCCAGTACTTC
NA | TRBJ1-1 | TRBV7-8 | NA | CASSPRGMNTEAFF | TGTGCCAGCAGCCCCCGGGGAATGAACACTGAAGCTTTCTTT
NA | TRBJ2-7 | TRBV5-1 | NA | CASSLAGGGGGYEQYF | TGCGCCAGCAGCTTGGCCGGCGGGGGCGGGGGTTACGAGCAGTACTTC
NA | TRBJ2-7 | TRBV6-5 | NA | CASSYSGDTTYEQYF | TGTGCCAGCAGTTACTCGGGGGACACCACCTACGAGCAGTACTTC
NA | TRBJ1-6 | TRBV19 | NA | CASGIGTQSFPLHF | TGTGCCAGTGGAATCGGAACACAGAGTTTCCCCCTCCACTTT
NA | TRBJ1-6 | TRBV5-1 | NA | CASSLEQGYGNSPLHF | TGCGCCAGCAGCTTGGAGCAGGGCTACGGTAATTCACCCCTCCACTTT
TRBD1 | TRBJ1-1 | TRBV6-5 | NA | CATAGTDTAEAFF | TGTGCCACCGCCGGGACAGATACGGCAGAAGCTTTCTTT
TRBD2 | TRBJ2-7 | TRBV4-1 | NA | CASSQEEGLTSSYEQYF | TGCGCCAGCAGCCAAGAAGAAGGGCTGACTAGCAGTTACGAGCAGTACTTC
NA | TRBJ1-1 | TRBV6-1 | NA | CASSDRVGRDTEAFF | TGTGCCAGCAGTGACAGGGTCGGGCGCGACACTGAAGCTTTCTTT
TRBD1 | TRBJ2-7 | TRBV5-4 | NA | CASSYLEGRGRDYREQYF | TGTGCCAGCAGCTACCTGGAAGGCAGGGGGCGCGACTATCGCGAGCAGTACTTC
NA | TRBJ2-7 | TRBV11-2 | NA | CASSSQGNEQYF | TGTGCCAGCAGCTCACAGGGCAACGAGCAGTACTTC